The rows below give T cell receptor beta chains drawn from one sample of a study of blood T cell repertoires in COVID-19. The data were produced by immunoSEQ multiplex PCR, yet TCRdb's version contains in-frame clones alone and is incomplete. There are about 180,000 clones in the sample; roughly 84% occur only once, and 18% lies in the top ten. Sample: PBMCs or T cells enriched from blood (not recorded which). The source is a man aged 55 to 69 who had recovered from COVID-19. Each CDR3 is given with its conserved first and last residue. A D gene is named only where the DNA matches it firmly. Expanded clones get a size class; other rows say once, few or many, or leave the size out.

d_call: NA; j_call: TRBJ2-5; clone_size: NA; v_call: TRBV2; cdr3_aa: CASSLDYGRIGETQYF; cdr3_nt: TGTGCCAGCAGTCTAGACTACGGCCGGATTGGGGAGACCCAGTACTTC
d_call: TRBD1; j_call: TRBJ1-5; clone_size: NA; v_call: TRBV19; cdr3_aa: CASRTTGRGWQPQHF; cdr3_nt: TGTGCCAGTAGAACGACAGGGAGAGGGTGGCAGCCCCAGCATTTT
d_call: NA; j_call: TRBJ2-2; clone_size: once; v_call: TRBV7-9; cdr3_aa: CASSLRSPSNTGELFF; cdr3_nt: TGTGCCAGCAGCTTACGGAGCCCCTCGAACACCGGGGAGCTGTTTTTT
d_call: NA; j_call: TRBJ2-2; clone_size: NA; v_call: TRBV21-1; cdr3_aa: CASSTGLQNTGELFF; cdr3_nt: TGTGCCAGCAGCACAGGGTTACAGAACACCGGGGAGCTGTTTTTT
d_call: NA; j_call: TRBJ2-3; clone_size: NA; v_call: TRBV6-5; cdr3_aa: CASNLDRSLTDTQYF; cdr3_nt: TGTGCCAGCAATCTAGACAGGTCTCTCACAGATACGCAGTATTTT
d_call: NA; j_call: TRBJ1-1; clone_size: NA; v_call: TRBV28; cdr3_aa: CASSSPTGPRGEAFF; cdr3_nt: TGTGCCAGCAGTTCCCCGACAGGCCCGAGGGGTGAAGCTTTCTTT
d_call: NA; j_call: TRBJ2-3; clone_size: NA; v_call: TRBV7-3; cdr3_aa: CASSLSGKPDTQYF; cdr3_nt: TGTGCCAGCAGCTTAAGCGGGAAGCCAGATACGCAGTATTTT
d_call: NA; j_call: TRBJ1-1; clone_size: many; v_call: TRBV7-2; cdr3_aa: CASSLGSGLYEAFF; cdr3_nt: TGTGCCAGCAGCTTAGGCTCAGGGCTGTATGAAGCTTTCTTT
d_call: TRBD2; j_call: TRBJ2-3; clone_size: NA; v_call: TRBV7-3; cdr3_aa: CASSLGPSGSTDTQYF; cdr3_nt: TGTGCCAGCAGCTTAGGTCCTAGCGGAAGCACAGATACGCAGTATTTT
d_call: NA; j_call: TRBJ2-7; clone_size: NA; v_call: TRBV6-5; cdr3_aa: CASSQGTEQYF; cdr3_nt: TGTGCCAGCAGTCAGGGAACTGAGCAGTACTTC
d_call: NA; j_call: TRBJ1-1; clone_size: NA; v_call: TRBV5-1; cdr3_aa: CASSLAGYETEAFF; cdr3_nt: TGCGCCAGCAGCTTGGCCGGGTACGAGACTGAAGCTTTCTTT
d_call: NA; j_call: TRBJ2-7; clone_size: NA; v_call: TRBV7-2; cdr3_aa: CASSLTRAAYEQYF; cdr3_nt: TGTGCCAGCAGCTTGACTAGAGCAGCCTACGAGCAGTACTTC
d_call: TRBD1; j_call: TRBJ2-1; clone_size: NA; v_call: TRBV19; cdr3_aa: CASRRGPGQGDNEQFF; cdr3_nt: TGTGCCAGTAGGAGAGGGCCGGGACAGGGGGACAATGAGCAGTTCTTC
d_call: NA; j_call: TRBJ2-1; clone_size: NA; v_call: TRBV7-8; cdr3_aa: CASSRARSSYNEQFF; cdr3_nt: TGTGCCAGCAGCCGAGCGAGGAGCTCCTACAATGAGCAGTTCTTC
d_call: TRBD1; j_call: TRBJ1-2; clone_size: NA; v_call: TRBV9; cdr3_aa: CASSDDRVGYTF; cdr3_nt: TGTGCCAGCAGCGACGACAGGGTTGGCTACACCTTC
d_call: TRBD1; j_call: TRBJ1-2; clone_size: NA; v_call: TRBV19; cdr3_aa: CASSGTGIHGYTF; cdr3_nt: TGTGCCAGTTCCGGGACAGGGATCCATGGCTACACCTTC
d_call: TRBD1; j_call: TRBJ1-3; clone_size: NA; v_call: TRBV9; cdr3_aa: CASSAPRGDRDSGNTIYF; cdr3_nt: TGTGCCAGCAGCGCGCCCCGTGGGGACAGAGACTCTGGAAACACCATATATTTT
d_call: NA; j_call: TRBJ2-3; clone_size: few; v_call: TRBV19; cdr3_aa: CASSIESARKDTQYF; cdr3_nt: TGTGCCAGTAGTATAGAGTCGGCCAGGAAAGATACGCAGTATTTT
d_call: NA; j_call: TRBJ1-3; clone_size: NA; v_call: TRBV5-5; cdr3_aa: CASSLAAGSGNTIYF; cdr3_nt: TGTGCCAGCAGCTTGGCCGCGGGATCCGGAAACACCATATATTTT
d_call: TRBD1; j_call: TRBJ1-2; clone_size: NA; v_call: TRBV27; cdr3_aa: CASSSTGTGYTF; cdr3_nt: TGTGCCAGCAGTTCGACAGGGACCGGCTACACCTTC
d_call: NA; j_call: TRBJ2-2; clone_size: NA; v_call: TRBV6-6; cdr3_aa: CVSRAFRDKIGELFF; cdr3_nt: TGTGTCAGCAGGGCCTTTCGGGACAAGATCGGGGAGCTGTTTTTT
d_call: NA; j_call: TRBJ2-1; clone_size: NA; v_call: TRBV5-1; cdr3_aa: CASSLENGYNEQFF; cdr3_nt: TGCGCCAGCAGCTTGGAAAACGGCTACAATGAGCAGTTCTTC
d_call: TRBD1; j_call: TRBJ2-2; clone_size: few; v_call: TRBV5-1; cdr3_aa: CASSYRTGYNTGELFF; cdr3_nt: TGCGCCAGCAGCTACCGGACAGGGTATAACACCGGGGAGCTGTTTTTT
d_call: NA; j_call: TRBJ1-3; clone_size: NA; v_call: TRBV6-6; cdr3_aa: CASSYEGGVSGNTIYF; cdr3_nt: TGTGCCAGCAGTTACGAGGGCGGCGTCTCTGGAAACACCATATATTTT
d_call: TRBD2; j_call: TRBJ2-2; clone_size: NA; v_call: TRBV5-1; cdr3_aa: CASSLGSSGTGGELFF; cdr3_nt: TGCGCCAGCAGCTTGGGGTCTAGCGGGACCGGCGGGGAGCTGTTTTTT
d_call: NA; j_call: TRBJ1-1; clone_size: NA; v_call: TRBV28; cdr3_aa: CASRGLNTEAFF; cdr3_nt: TGTGCCAGCAGGGGGCTGAACACTGAAGCTTTCTTT
d_call: NA; j_call: TRBJ2-2; clone_size: few; v_call: TRBV12-3/TRBV12-4; cdr3_aa: CASSELGTGELFF; cdr3_nt: TGTGCCAGCAGTGAACTAGGCACCGGGGAGCTGTTTTTT
d_call: TRBD2; j_call: TRBJ2-3; clone_size: NA; v_call: TRBV7-3; cdr3_aa: CASSLIGSSGRTDTQYF; cdr3_nt: TGTGCCAGCAGCTTAATAGGTTCTAGCGGGAGAACAGATACGCAGTATTTT
d_call: NA; j_call: TRBJ2-1; clone_size: NA; v_call: TRBV5-1; cdr3_aa: CASSLNADSTSEQFF; cdr3_nt: TGCGCCAGCAGCTTGAATGCGGACTCCACGAGTGAGCAGTTCTTC
d_call: NA; j_call: TRBJ1-1; clone_size: once; v_call: TRBV5-1; cdr3_aa: CASSWGETEAFF; cdr3_nt: TGCGCCAGCAGCTGGGGGGAGACTGAAGCTTTCTTT
d_call: NA; j_call: TRBJ2-7; clone_size: NA; v_call: TRBV5-4; cdr3_aa: CASSGDSYEQYF; cdr3_nt: TGTGCCAGCAGCGGCGACAGCTACGAGCAGTACTTC
d_call: NA; j_call: TRBJ1-3; clone_size: NA; v_call: TRBV27; cdr3_aa: CASSPNRVLSTIYF; cdr3_nt: TGTGCCAGCAGTCCGAACAGGGTACTTAGCACCATATATTTT
d_call: TRBD1; j_call: TRBJ2-1; clone_size: NA; v_call: TRBV24-1; cdr3_aa: CATGADRGLLDEQFF; cdr3_nt: TGTGCCACCGGAGCGGACAGGGGGCTTCTTGATGAGCAGTTCTTC
d_call: TRBD1; j_call: TRBJ1-4; clone_size: NA; v_call: TRBV5-1; cdr3_aa: CASNDRGGDEKLFF; cdr3_nt: TGCGCCAGCAACGACAGGGGAGGGGATGAAAAACTGTTTTTT
d_call: TRBD1; j_call: TRBJ2-7; clone_size: NA; v_call: TRBV5-4; cdr3_aa: CASSLAPGGHEQYF; cdr3_nt: TGTGCCAGCAGCTTGGCCCCAGGGGGCCACGAGCAGTACTTC
d_call: TRBD2; j_call: TRBJ2-1; clone_size: NA; v_call: TRBV9; cdr3_aa: CASSSEGLAGEQFF; cdr3_nt: TGTGCCAGCAGCTCCGAGGGACTAGCGGGTGAGCAGTTCTTC
d_call: TRBD1; j_call: TRBJ2-1; clone_size: NA; v_call: TRBV15; cdr3_aa: CATSRVPGQGVNEQFF; cdr3_nt: TGTGCCACCAGCAGAGTACCCGGACAGGGTGTGAATGAGCAGTTCTTC
d_call: TRBD1; j_call: TRBJ2-7; clone_size: once; v_call: TRBV30; cdr3_aa: CAWSDWTGGYEQYF; cdr3_nt: TGTGCCTGGAGTGACTGGACAGGGGGGTACGAGCAGTACTTC
d_call: NA; j_call: TRBJ1-1; clone_size: NA; v_call: TRBV7-8; cdr3_aa: CASSLGAGRMNTEAFF; cdr3_nt: TGTGCCAGCAGCTTAGGAGCAGGGCGGATGAACACTGAAGCTTTCTTT
d_call: NA; j_call: TRBJ1-4; clone_size: few; v_call: TRBV19; cdr3_aa: CASSPQGFVEKLFF; cdr3_nt: TGTGCCAGTAGTCCGCAGGGGTTCGTTGAAAAACTGTTTTTT
d_call: NA; j_call: TRBJ2-1; clone_size: NA; v_call: TRBV5-4; cdr3_aa: CASSYWANEQFF; cdr3_nt: TGTGCCAGCAGCTATTGGGCGAATGAGCAGTTCTTC
d_call: TRBD2; j_call: TRBJ2-1; clone_size: few; v_call: TRBV7-3; cdr3_aa: CASSSGVSGDEQFF; cdr3_nt: TGTGCCAGCAGCTCAGGTGTGAGCGGGGATGAGCAGTTCTTC
d_call: NA; j_call: TRBJ2-6; clone_size: few; v_call: TRBV6-5; cdr3_aa: CASSSILASGANVLTF; cdr3_nt: TGTGCCAGCAGTTCCATATTGGCCTCTGGGGCCAACGTCCTGACTTTC
d_call: NA; j_call: TRBJ2-7; clone_size: once; v_call: TRBV6-5; cdr3_aa: CASSLGPGDEQYF; cdr3_nt: TGTGCCAGCAGCCTAGGGCCCGGGGACGAGCAGTACTTC
d_call: TRBD2; j_call: TRBJ2-1; clone_size: NA; v_call: TRBV28; cdr3_aa: CASRVPSGGASEQFF; cdr3_nt: TGTGCCAGCAGGGTTCCTAGCGGGGGGGCCAGCGAGCAGTTCTTC